These 29 T cell receptor beta chains share one sample of origin, sequenced in a study of response to subunit inactivated influenza vaccine. TCRdb independently ran MiXCR on the RT-PCR reads; one entry per CDR3 protein. The sample includes 500,000 to 600,000 distinct CDR3 sequences, 10% to 15% seen only once; the top ten take roughly 10%. This specimen was PBMCs from blood, taken on the day of vaccination. The source is a man in his fifties who received an inactivated influenza vaccine.

In this sample, this clonotype turned up a few times. The chain joins TRBV4-2 to TRBJ2-2, with D perhaps TRBD1 (5 bases). The CDR3 runs 17 residues. With 0 bases removed from V and 4 bases from J, the gap between germline ends came to 15 bases. The germline gives CDR1 LGHNA, CDR2 YNFKEQ. Written as DNA, the CDR3 is TGTGCCAGCAGCCAAGATCTAAATGGACATCGCACCGGGGAGCTGTTTTTT. Protein product: CASSQDLNGHRTGELFF.

This clonotype was detected ten times or more. This chain's CDR3 is CASSSSVVARGELFF. In DNA, the CDR3 is TGTGCCAGCTCCTCAAGTGTGGTAGCCCGGGGGGAGCTGTTTTTT. The rearrangement links TRBV12-3 or TRBV12-4 to TRBJ2-2, with D unclear. The CDR3 runs to 15 residues. V lost 8 bases and J lost 8, with 21 bases in between.

This clonotype was recorded at least ten times. The chain uses TRBV5-5 and TRBJ2-1; 8 bases are a match to TRBD1. The trim removed 4 bases at V and 4 bases at J, leaving 10 bases unmatched. The CDR3 extends over 16 amino acids. CDR1 and CDR2 (germline): SGHKS, YYEKEE (reference sequence). CDR3 DNA sequence: TGTGCCAGCAGCACTAGGACAGGGAACTCTTACAATGAGCAGTTCTTC. This translates into CASSTRTGNSYNEQFF.

Remarks on this clonotype: A read error may account for a junction end that differs from germline. The gene calls are TRBV6-2 or TRBV6-3 and TRBJ2-1, with a possible D match to TRBD1 (6 bases). Germline-derived CDR1 and CDR2 are MNHEY and SVGEGT. The CDR3 consists of 18 residues. The DNA of the CDR3 is TGTACCAGCAGCCCCCTAGCAGGGGCACTAGTTTCCTACAATGAGCAGTTCTTC. Translating gives CTSSPLAGALVSYNEQFF.

This clonotype was seen many times. The rearrangement uses TRBV29-1 and TRBJ2-1; D unresolved. The CDR3 totals 14 residues. Germline V gene sequence: CDR1 SQVTM, CDR2 ANQGSEA. The ends were cut back, 2 bases at V and 5 bases at J, with 13 bases in the middle. Here the CDR3 reads CSVEFRLGHNEQFF. In nucleotides, the CDR3 is TGCAGCGTTGAATTTCGGCTAGGCCACAATGAGCAGTTCTTC.

This clonotype was found a few times. CDR3 bases: TGTGCCAGCAGTGTCACTAGCGGGGCACTCACAGATACGCAGTATTTT. Protein: CASSVTSGALTDTQYF. The chain carries TRBV2 and TRBJ2-3; 10 positions match TRBD2. From germline, CDR1 is SNHLY and CDR2 FYNNEI. V shed 4 bases and J 2 bases; nucleotides not matched to a gene: 6. The CDR3 has 16 amino acids.

V is TRBV15 and J is TRBJ2-5; 8 bases fit TRBD1. V lost 5 bases and J lost 1; bases outside the gene matches: 6. Germline values: CDR1 LNHNV, CDR2 YYDKDF (reference sequence). The CDR3 is 15 residues long. CDR3 in DNA: TGTGCCACCAGCCTTAGACAGGGGACCCAAGAGACCCAGTACTTC. Translated: CATSLRQGTQETQYF. Supplemented by reference TRBV15 and TRBJ2-5, the full variable domain reads DAMVIQNPRYQVTQFGKPVTLSCSQTLNHNVMYWYQQKSSQAPKLLFHYYDKDFNNEADTPDNFQSRRPNTSFCFLDIRSPGLGDTAMYLCATSLRQGTQETQYFGPGTRLLVL.

The V gene is TRBV7-2, the J gene TRBJ2-1; TRBD2 matches at 7 bases. V lost 4 bases to trimming and J lost 6 bases; unmatched junction nucleotides: 6. Looked up from germline, CDR1 is SGHTA and CDR2 is FQGNSA. The CDR3 runs 14 residues. For the CDR3, the DNA is TGTGCCAGCAGCTGGGCGGGAGCATCCAATGAGCAGTTCTTC. Its protein product is CASSWAGASNEQFF.

This clonotype was found many times. The chain joins TRBV7-2 to TRBJ2-3, with 9 bases lining up with TRBD2. This CDR3 comprises 16 residues. Germline CDR1 reads SGHTA; CDR2 reads FQGNSA. With V trimmed by 2 bases and J by 4 bases, 7 bases remained unmatched. CDR3 protein: CASSLFSGSLADTQYF. The CDR3 DNA sequence: TGTGCCAGCAGCTTATTTAGCGGGAGTCTGGCAGATACGCAGTATTTT.

This chain joins TRBV11-2 and TRBJ2-5; 14 bases are shared with TRBD2. The CDR3 loop spans 16 amino acids. V shed 6 bases and J 5 bases; nucleotides not matched to a gene: 8. Germline values: CDR1 SGHAT, CDR2 FQNNGV. The CDR3 spells CASRKTSGRVGETQYF. CDR3 nucleotide sequence: TGTGCCAGCAGAAAGACTAGCGGGAGGGTTGGGGAGACCCAGTACTTC.

There are many counts of this clonotype. The V call is TRBV7-9, the J call TRBJ2-1; either TRBD1 or TRBD2 may supply D (6 bases each). This CDR3 contains 16 residues. The germline V and J ends were trimmed by 5 bases and 7 bases, with 21 bases remaining between them. The germline CDR1 and CDR2 sequences are SEHNR and FQNEAQ (reference sequence). This chain's CDR3 is CASSTLSWGASNEQFF. CDR3 in DNA: TGTGCCAGCAGCACCCTTAGTTGGGGGGCCTCTAATGAGCAGTTCTTC.

The CDR3 here is CASVTQGTEAFF. The CDR3 nucleotides are TGTGCCAGTGTGACACAGGGGACTGAAGCTTTCTTT. The chain employs TRBV6-6 and TRBJ1-1, with TRBD1 matching over 7 bases. The CDR3 sequence is 12 residues long. J lost 5 bases, V lost 9 bases, and 6 bases had no gene match. The V gene's germline CDR1 is MNHNY and CDR2 SVGAGI (reference sequence).

This chain links TRBV27 with TRBJ2-1; D remains unclear. The germline CDR1 and CDR2 sequences are MNHEY and SMNVEV (reference sequence). Trimming shortened V by 7 bases and J by 9 bases, and 13 bases separated the two germline ends. This CDR3 region has 12 residues. The CDR3 DNA is TGTGCCAGCACCCCACCCTTCGGTGAGCAGTTCTTC. Protein: CASTPPFGEQFF.

The chain has TRBV10-3 and TRBJ2-1; 8 nucleotides agree with TRBD2. The CDR3 sequence is 15 residues long. The J segment lost 5 bases and the V segment lost 4 bases, leaving 7 bases of the junction unmatched. Germline V lookup: CDR1 ENHRY, CDR2 SYGVKD. The CDR3 sequence: CAISGRAGDHNEQFF. The DNA for the CDR3 is TGTGCCATCAGTGGGAGAGCGGGGGACCACAATGAGCAGTTCTTC.

This clonotype was seen only a few times. The J gene is TRBJ2-3, the V gene TRBV6-1; 7 bases line up with TRBD1. Germline V gene lookup returns CDR1 MNHNS and CDR2 SASEGT. Trimming cost V 5 bases and J 2 bases; bases outside gene matches: 10. The CDR3 runs 16 residues. The CDR3 here is CASSTLGGISTDTQYF. The CDR3 region has the DNA TGTGCCAGCAGTACCTTAGGGGGCATCTCCACAGATACGCAGTATTTT.

The chain employs TRBV7-8 and TRBJ2-7; the match to TRBD1 covers 7 bases. The CDR3 contains 13 residues. Germline assignment: CDR1 SGHVS and CDR2 FQNEAQ. Trimming at V came to 3 bases and at J to 4 bases, leaving 3 bases not matched to a gene. CDR3 bases: TGTGCCAGCAGCTTCCGGACAGGTTACGAGCAGTACTTC. Its translation: CASSFRTGYEQYF.

The chain links TRBV7-2 to TRBJ1-3, with D tentatively TRBD1 (5 bases). From germline, CDR1 is SGHTA and CDR2 FQGNSA. CDR3 length: 16 residues. The V gene lost 1 base and the J gene lost 0 bases, with 10 bases spanning the gap. This CDR3 is CASSLVVGPSGNTIYF. In DNA form, the CDR3 reads TGTGCCAGCAGCTTAGTTGTGGGACCCTCTGGAAACACCATATATTTT.

The rearrangement joins TRBV28 to TRBJ2-5; 12 bases align to TRBD2. Trimming took 5 bases from V and 9 from J; bases not matched to a gene: 10. The CDR3 has 15 residues. CDR1 is MDHEN, CDR2 SYDVKM, per germline. Here the CDR3 reads CASSPLAGGVSAQYF. The CDR3 nucleotides read TGTGCCAGCAGTCCTCTAGCGGGAGGGGTGTCGGCCCAGTACTTC. Full variable domain (outside the CDR3, taken from reference TRBV28 and TRBJ2-5): DVKVTQSSRYLVKRTGEKVFLECVQDMDHENMFWYRQDPGLGLRLIYFSYDVKMKEKGDIPEGYSVSREKKERFSLILESASTNQTSMYLCASSPLAGGVSAQYFGPGTRLLVL.

This chain uses TRBV6-6 with TRBJ2-2; D is ambiguous. The CDR3 contains 13 residues. Germline loops: CDR1 MNHNY, CDR2 SVGAGI (reference sequence). V was trimmed by 3 bases and J by 6 bases, leaving 8 bases between them. CDR3 amino acids: CASSYRRSGELFF. The CDR3 DNA is TGTGCCAGCAGTTATAGAAGGTCCGGGGAGCTGTTTTTT.

There are a few counts of this clonotype. This chain uses TRBV7-2 with TRBJ1-5; D is undetermined. Trimming pared 4 bases from V and 7 bases from J, leaving 11 bases between. In germline, CDR1 is SGHTA, CDR2 FQGNSA. The CDR3 is 13 residues long. The CDR3 nucleotides are TGTGCCAGCAGCTCCGGTCGGACGCAGCCCCAGCATTTT. Amino acids: CASSSGRTQPQHF.

A few counts support this clonotype. The gene calls are TRBV20-1 and TRBJ2-1; tentative D call: TRBD2 (5 bases). CDR3 length equals 16 residues. CDR1 is DFQATT and CDR2 is SNEGSKA in the germline V gene (reference sequence). V lost 0 bases to trimming and J lost 2 bases, with 14 bases between them. CDR3 in amino acids: CSARDIGILTYNEQFF. The CDR3 DNA sequence: TGCAGTGCTAGAGATATCGGGATCCTCACCTACAATGAGCAGTTCTTC.

This clonotype showed up just a few times. The chain carries TRBV14 and TRBJ2-7; TRBD1 matches at 11 bases. This CDR3 has 15 amino acids. Germline CDR1 SGHDN, CDR2 FVKESK. The V and J ends lost 4 bases and 5 bases, in that order; junction bases with no gene match: 7. The CDR3 sequence: CASSPRDRGYNEQYF. The CDR3 DNA reads as TGTGCCAGCAGCCCCCGGGACAGGGGGTATAACGAGCAGTACTTC. Filled out from reference TRBV14 and TRBJ2-7, the complete variable domain reads EAGVTQFPSHSVIEKGQTVTLRCDPISGHDNLYWYRRVMGKEIKFLLHFVKESKQDESGMPNNRFLAERTGGTYSTLKVQPAELEDSGVYFCASSPRDRGYNEQYFGPGTRLTVT.

Only a few counts were recorded for this clonotype. The gene calls are TRBV7-2 and TRBJ2-7; perhaps TRBD1 as D (6 bases). CDR3 length: 16 amino acids. In germline, CDR1 is SGHTA, CDR2 FQGNSA. The germline V and J ends were trimmed by 5 bases and 1 base, with 18 bases remaining between them. The CDR3 loop is CASSPSVDRKSYEQYF. The CDR3 DNA reads as TGTGCCAGCAGCCCCTCAGTGGACAGAAAATCCTACGAGCAGTACTTC.

The chain uses TRBV28 and TRBJ2-1; D remains ambiguous. Germline lookup yields CDR1 MDHEN and CDR2 SYDVKM. CDR3 length: 13 amino acids. Trimming left V 3 bases short and J 5 bases short, with 8 bases between. The CDR3 sequence: CASSLGNNNEQFF. The CDR3 coding sequence is TGTGCCAGCAGTTTGGGGAACAACAATGAGCAGTTCTTC. The full variable domain, completed using reference TRBV28 and TRBJ2-1, is DVKVTQSSRYLVKRTGEKVFLECVQDMDHENMFWYRQDPGLGLRLIYFSYDVKMKEKGDIPEGYSVSREKKERFSLILESASTNQTSMYLCASSLGNNNEQFFGPGTRLTVL.

In its sample, this clonotype was seen many times. CDR3 DNA sequence: TGTGCCAGCAGTTTCTCGGGACGGGGAAGCACAGATACGCAGTATTTT. This translates into CASSFSGRGSTDTQYF. The genes are TRBV28 and TRBJ2-3; either TRBD1 or TRBD2 may supply D (5 bases each). The CDR3 totals 16 residues. The germline CDR1 and CDR2 sequences are MDHEN and SYDVKM. Trimming pared 3 bases from V and 0 bases from J, leaving 13 bases between.

This clonotype has just a few counts. V usage is TRBV20-1 and J usage is TRBJ2-5; 8 bases fit TRBD2. The CDR3 sequence is 14 residues long. The junction had 3 bases not matched to a gene; V was cut back by 2 bases and J by 1 base. From germline, CDR1 is DFQATT and CDR2 SNEGSKA (reference sequence). This CDR3 is CSARKLAVQETQYF. CDR3 DNA: TGCAGTGCTAGAAAACTAGCGGTCCAAGAGACCCAGTACTTC.

This clonotype has a count of ten or more. V and J are TRBV6-1 and TRBJ2-1; 9 bases map to TRBD1. CDR1 and CDR2 (germline): MNHNS, SASEGT. The CDR3 is made up of 15 amino acids. The ends lost 2 bases at V and 7 bases at J; junction bases unmatched: 6. This CDR3 is CASSEPGQGKNEQFF. The CDR3 DNA is TGTGCCAGCAGTGAACCGGGACAGGGAAAGAATGAGCAGTTCTTC.

There are a few counts of this clonotype. V gene TRBV29-1 combines with J gene TRBJ1-2; TRBD1 is a possible D gene (6 bases). V gave up 3 bases and J gave up 4 bases, with 21 bases separating them. CDR1 is SQVTM and CDR2 is ANQGSEA in the germline V gene. The CDR3 totals 16 residues. The CDR3 here is CSVDRRSGGWGYGYTF. The CDR3, as DNA: TGCAGCGTTGATAGGCGATCTGGGGGCTGGGGCTATGGCTACACCTTC.

The chain carries TRBV5-1 and TRBJ2-7, with 13 bases aligning to TRBD2. The V and J ends lost 0 bases and 5 bases, in that order; junction bases with no gene match: 8. This CDR3 comprises 17 residues. Germline CDR1 reads SGHRS; CDR2 reads YFSETQ. CDR3 amino acids: CASSLGVRTSGSDEQYF. DNA of the CDR3: TGCGCCAGCAGCTTGGGGGTGCGGACTAGCGGGAGCGACGAGCAGTACTTC.